A single sample gave rise to the 19 T cell receptor beta chains below, sequenced in a study of identical twins. TCRdb re-derived calls from the 5' RACE reads in MiXCR, one entry per CDR3 protein. This sample carries fewer than 800,000 distinct CDR3 sequences, about 7.1% of them seen once, and the ten largest clones take 1.5% to 2%. These sequences were also reported in another study, on yellow fever vaccine responses in identical twins.

Sample: PBMCs. All receptors come from a woman aged 18-35 years in good health.

This clonotype has a handful of counts. In DNA form, the CDR3 reads TGTGCCAGCTCACCTTTCGGACAGGGAGGGGATGAGCAGTTCTTC. Its protein is CASSPFGQGGDEQFF. The chain links TRBV18 to TRBJ2-1, with a tentative D call TRBD1 (8 bases). The V end was cut by 3 bases, the J end by 8 bases, with 17 bases between. Germline assignment: CDR1 KGHSH and CDR2 LQKENI. The CDR3 consists of 15 residues.

This clonotype was found a few times. J is TRBJ1-4 and V is TRBV10-3; TRBD1 matches at 7 bases. V was pared by 3 bases and J by 8 bases, with 9 bases of the junction left unmatched. Germline loops: CDR1 ENHRY, CDR2 SYGVKD. The CDR3 totals 15 residues. The CDR3 DNA follows: TGTGCCATCAGTGAAACCGGGACAGCCATCGAAAAACTGTTTTTT. It is translated as CAISETGTAIEKLFF.

This clonotype showed up just a few times. J is TRBJ2-7 and V is TRBV20-1; D may be TRBD1 or TRBD2 (5 bases each). The CDR3 has 13 amino acids. Germline V gene sequence: CDR1 DFQATT, CDR2 SNEGSKA (reference sequence). CDR3 sequence reads: CGALRGAPYEQYV. CDR3 nucleotide sequence: TGCGGGGCCCTGAGGGGCGCTCCCTACGAGCAGTACGTC.

This rearrangement joins TRBV6-1 to TRBJ1-3; D is unresolved. Germline V lookup: CDR1 MNHNS, CDR2 SASEGT. There are 15 residues in the CDR3. Trimming removed 5 bases at V and 2 bases at J, with 13 bases between. The CDR3, as DNA: TGTGCCAGCAGTACGGACTCCGCCACTGGAAACACCATATATTTT. This gives the protein CASSTDSATGNTIYF.

This clonotype was recorded many times. The CDR3 spells CASSVASGVDYNEQFF. CDR3 in DNA: TGTGCCAGCAGCGTAGCTAGCGGGGTGGACTACAATGAGCAGTTCTTC. The genes are TRBV9 and TRBJ2-1; 9 bases map to TRBD2. This CDR3 region has 16 residues. In germline, CDR1 is SGDLS, CDR2 YYNGEE. With V trimmed by 0 bases and J by 3 bases, 4 bases remained unmatched.

The chain employs TRBV25-1 and TRBJ2-5; 7 nucleotides match TRBD2. The V gene's germline CDR1 is MGHDK and CDR2 SYGVNS. V dropped 4 bases and J dropped 0; count of bases not matched to a gene: 5. The CDR3 totals 15 residues. The CDR3 spells CASSGASGNQETQYF. The CDR3 region has the DNA TGTGCCAGCAGTGGGGCTAGCGGCAACCAAGAGACCCAGTACTTC. Complete variable domain (other parts from reference TRBV25-1 and TRBJ2-5): EADIYQTPRYLVIGTGKKITLECSQTMGHDKMYWYQQDPGMELHLIHYSYGVNSTEKGDLSSESTVSRIRTEHFPLTLESARPSHTSQYLCASSGASGNQETQYFGPGTRLLVL.

The table lists this clonotype with many counts. The chain has TRBV5-1 and TRBJ1-4; the match to TRBD1 covers 7 bases. V trimming: 3 bases; J trimming: 2 bases; junction bases outside the gene matches: 7. The CDR3 runs 16 residues. Germline CDR1 is SGHRS and CDR2 is YFSETQ. CDR3 in amino acids: CASSSDRVGTNEKLFF. CDR3 DNA sequence: TGCGCCAGCAGCTCAGACAGGGTTGGGACTAATGAAAAACTGTTTTTT.

The gene calls are TRBV12-3 or TRBV12-4 and TRBJ1-1, with D perhaps matching TRBD1 (5 bases). V was cut by 0 bases and J by 11 bases, with 16 bases left in between. The CDR3 contains 14 residues. CDR3 residues: CASSLARTIRAAFF. CDR3 nucleotides: TGTGCCAGCAGTTTAGCGAGAACCATCAGGGCGGCTTTCTTT.

This clonotype has ten or more counts. The rearrangement links TRBV3-1 to TRBJ2-7; D may be TRBD1 (5 bases). V gave up 2 bases and J gave up 4 bases, with 12 bases separating them. CDR1 and CDR2 (germline): LGHDT, YNNKEL (reference sequence). The length of the CDR3 is 14 residues. The CDR3 region is CASSQKTAQYEQYF. In nucleotides, the CDR3 is TGTGCCAGCAGCCAAAAGACAGCCCAGTACGAGCAGTACTTC.

A few counts support this clonotype. The genes are TRBV12-3 or TRBV12-4 and TRBJ2-7; D tentatively fits TRBD1 or TRBD2 (6 bases each). This CDR3 region has 13 residues. The V end was cut by 5 bases, the J end by 2 bases, with 10 bases between. For the CDR3, the DNA is TGTGCCAGCAGTCGGGGGCCGCCCTACGAGCAGTACTTC. Its translation: CASSRGPPYEQYF.

The chain carries TRBV5-1 and TRBJ1-4, with D tentatively TRBD1 (5 bases). This CDR3 region has 16 residues. Germline V gene data show CDR1 as SGHRS and CDR2 as YFSETQ. Trimming removed 3 bases at V and 0 bases at J, with 12 bases between. The CDR3 region is CASSWGGSSTNEKLFF. CDR3 coding DNA: TGCGCCAGCAGCTGGGGGGGGTCGTCAACTAATGAAAAACTGTTTTTT.

The J gene is TRBJ2-7, the V gene TRBV29-1; possible D gene TRBD2, 5 bases. CDR1 is SQVTM and CDR2 is ANQGSEA in the germline V gene. The CDR3 contains 11 residues. Between the trimmed V and J ends, which lost 5 bases and 7 bases, there was a span of 12 bases. The CDR3 loop is CSVWAPGEQYF. The CDR3 DNA follows: TGCAGCGTTTGGGCGCCGGGGGAGCAGTACTTC.

Ten or more counts support this clonotype. The CDR3, as DNA: TGTGCCAGCAGCTCTGCGTTGCGATTCTACGAGCAGTACTTC. This gives the protein CASSSALRFYEQYF. The chain carries TRBV12-3 or TRBV12-4 and TRBJ2-7; no definite D call. The CDR3 loop spans 14 amino acids. The germline V and J ends were trimmed by 6 bases and 3 bases, with 15 bases remaining between them.

The V and J genes are TRBV12-3 or TRBV12-4 and TRBJ2-1; no clear D gene. The CDR3 is made up of 14 amino acids. V gave up 0 bases and J gave up 5 bases, with 8 bases separating them. CDR3 protein: CASSLAPSNNEQFF. CDR3 in DNA: TGTGCCAGCAGTTTAGCCCCGTCGAACAATGAGCAGTTCTTC.

The genes are TRBV7-3 and TRBJ2-6; 7 bases agree with TRBD1. The CDR3 has 19 amino acids. Germline CDR1 SGHTA, CDR2 FQGTGA. V dropped 1 base and J dropped 0; count of bases not matched to a gene: 9. The CDR3 loop is CASSLRGGGRGSGANVLTF. CDR3 bases: TGTGCCAGCAGCTTAAGAGGGGGCGGCAGGGGCTCTGGGGCCAACGTCCTGACTTTC.

This rearrangement joins TRBV4-1 to TRBJ2-1, with D uncertain. V was clipped by 2 bases and J by 1 base, with 18 bases between them. Germline CDR1 and CDR2: MGHRA and YSYEKL. The CDR3 sequence is 18 residues long. CDR3 protein: CASSQPSKTDGSYNEQFF. The CDR3 bases are TGCGCCAGCAGCCAACCATCAAAAACGGACGGGTCCTACAATGAGCAGTTCTTC.

V and J are TRBV4-2 and TRBJ2-5, with D perhaps matching TRBD1 (7 bases). This CDR3 comprises 15 residues. V was pared by 4 bases and J by 2 bases, with 14 bases between. CDR1 is LGHNA and CDR2 is YNFKEQ in the germline V gene. The CDR3 loop is CASSPRGTEQETQYF. The CDR3 DNA sequence: TGTGCCAGCAGCCCCAGGGGGACTGAACAAGAGACCCAGTACTTC.

This clonotype was counted ten times or more. The J gene is TRBJ2-1, the V gene TRBV10-3, with 8 bases lining up with TRBD2. Per the germline V gene, CDR1 is ENHRY and CDR2 is SYGVKD. The CDR3 consists of 15 residues. V was pared by 3 bases and J by 7 bases, with 8 bases of the junction left unmatched. The CDR3 DNA follows: TGTGCCATCAGTGACCCCAGCGGGGGTTCGAATGAGCAGTTCTTC. It codes for CAISDPSGGSNEQFF.

This clonotype was seen a handful of times. The chain uses TRBV12-3 or TRBV12-4 and TRBJ1-1, with 7 bases that match TRBD1. CDR3 length equals 14 residues. V lost 6 bases, J lost 1 base, and 5 bases stayed unmatched. The CDR3 loop reads CASRRQGRNTEAFF. In DNA, the CDR3 is TGTGCCAGCAGACGACAGGGAAGGAACACTGAAGCTTTCTTT.